What follows are 21 T cell receptor beta chains derived from one specimen sequenced in a study of OX40 agonist ivuxolimab in advanced cancers. The assay was immunoSEQ multiplex PCR, and TCRdb's table has in-frame clones only and misses some. There are under 85,000 clones in the sample; roughly 90% occur only once, and approximately 2.6% lies in the top ten. Sequenced here: CD4+ or CD8+ T cells sorted from blood, sampled in a trial of the OX40 agonist ivuxolimab. Every receptor here comes from an adult with an advanced solid tumor such as melanoma, head and neck, liver or kidney cancer.

The chain recombines TRBV6-6 with TRBJ1-3, with TRBD1 as a possible D gene (5 bases). This CDR3 contains 16 residues. V was pared by 6 bases and J by 0 bases, with 15 bases between. Germline CDR1 is MNHNY and CDR2 is SVGAGI (reference sequence). The CDR3 sequence: CASSPPGRPSGNTIYF. The CDR3 nucleotides read TGTGCCAGCAGCCCCCCGGGGCGCCCCTCTGGAAACACCATATATTTT.

This clone was seen only a few times. The V call is TRBV6-4, the J call TRBJ1-5, with D possibly being TRBD1 (6 bases). The CDR3 contains 15 residues. CDR1 and CDR2 from the germline V gene are MRHNA and SNTAGT. V was clipped by 6 bases and J by 2 bases, with 14 bases between them. The CDR3 bases are TGTGCCAGCAGACAAAGGACAGCATGCAATCAGCCCCAGCATTTT. Amino acid sequence: CASRQRTACNQPQHF.

The gene calls are TRBV28 and TRBJ1-3; D is perhaps TRBD1 (5 bases). The CDR3 is 14 amino acids. CDR1 is MDHEN and CDR2 is SYDVKM in the germline V gene. The V end lost 3 bases, the J end lost 8 bases, and 14 bases lay between the germline ends. The CDR3 spells CASSFLLGTDTIYF. The CDR3 DNA sequence: TGTGCCAGCAGTTTTTTGCTCGGGACGGACACCATATATTTT.

The chain employs TRBV18 and TRBJ1-2, with 8 bases matching TRBD1. The CDR3 is made up of 13 amino acids. V shed 5 bases, J shed 6 bases, and the junction held 5 bases outside the gene matches. CDR1 and CDR2 from the germline V gene are KGHSH and LQKENI. CDR3 coding DNA: TGTGCCAGCTCAGACGGACAGGGTGATGGCTACACCTTC. Residues: CASSDGQGDGYTF.

This chain uses TRBV5-1 with TRBJ1-1; no reliable D call. The CDR3 runs to 13 residues. Deletions cut 2 bases from V and 1 base from J, with 6 bases between. The germline V gene encodes CDR1 SGHRS and CDR2 YFSETQ. The CDR3 is CASSLDPNTEAFF. The CDR3 bases are TGCGCCAGCAGCTTAGACCCGAACACTGAAGCTTTCTTT. The whole variable domain, remainder taken from reference TRBV5-1 and TRBJ1-1, is KAGVTQTPRYLIKTRGQQVTLSCSPISGHRSVSWYQQTPGQGLQFLFEYFSETQRNKGNFPGRFSGRQFSNSRSEMNVSTLELGDSALYLCASSLDPNTEAFFGQGTRLTVV.

The CDR3 loop reads CASSLGLASEQFF. The CDR3 DNA is TGTGCCAGCAGCTTAGGACTCGCTAGTGAGCAGTTCTTC. V gene TRBV11-2 combines with J gene TRBJ2-1; D is unresolved. The CDR3 loop spans 13 amino acids. The V and J ends lost 1 base and 9 bases respectively, with 10 bases between them. The germline CDR1 and CDR2 sequences are SGHAT and FQNNGV.

This chain joins TRBV5-1 and TRBJ1-1; possible D gene TRBD1, 5 bases. The V gene lost 3 bases and the J gene lost 3 bases, with 9 bases spanning the gap. Germline V gene lookup returns CDR1 SGHRS and CDR2 YFSETQ. The CDR3 consists of 13 residues. The CDR3 region is CASSSMGHTEAFF. The CDR3 DNA reads as TGCGCCAGCAGCTCTATGGGGCACACTGAAGCTTTCTTT.

This clone was recorded a few times. This chain uses TRBV10-1 with TRBJ1-5; tentatively, D is TRBD1 (5 bases). Deletions cut 4 bases from V and 5 bases from J, with 9 bases between. Germline V lookup: CDR1 WNHNN, CDR2 SYGVQD (reference sequence). The CDR3 extends over 13 amino acids. The CDR3 DNA sequence: TGCGCCAGCAGTGTAGACAGATATCAGCCCCAGCATTTT. Its protein product is CASSVDRYQPQHF.

V usage is TRBV6-4 and J usage is TRBJ2-5; 9 bases fit TRBD1. CDR3 length: 14 amino acids. Germline CDR1 MRHNA, CDR2 SNTAGT. The CDR3 DNA reads as TGTGCGGAATTTTGGACAGGGGTTCAAGAGACCCAGTACTTC. Protein sequence: CAEFWTGVQETQYF.

In its sample, this clone was seen once. This chain connects TRBV2 to TRBJ2-7; D may be TRBD1 (5 bases). This CDR3 is 11 amino acids long. V lost 7 bases and J 4 bases, leaving 8 bases between the germline ends. Germline CDR1 is SNHLY and CDR2 is FYNNEI. CDR3 nucleotide sequence: TGTGCCAGCACAGGGAATTACGAGCAGTACTTC. Its translation: CASTGNYEQYF.

The chain recombines TRBV6-1 with TRBJ1-6; D might be TRBD1 (6 bases). V was shortened by 2 bases and J by 9 bases, with 11 bases between the two germline ends. From germline, CDR1 is MNHNS and CDR2 SASEGT. This CDR3 region has 14 residues. For the CDR3, the DNA is TGTGCCAGCAGTGAAATCACAGGGATTTCACCCCTCCACTTT. Translating gives CASSEITGISPLHF.

On this clone: A junction boundary mismatches the germline segment, possibly from a read error. The rearrangement uses TRBV5-4 and TRBJ1-1; D gene ambiguous. Germline values: CDR1 SGHNT, CDR2 YYREEE (reference sequence). The CDR3 is 13 amino acids. CDR3 nucleotides: TGCGCCAGCAGCCAAGGGTTGAACACTGAAGCTTTCTTT. This translates into CASSQGLNTEAFF.

V gene TRBV9 combines with J gene TRBJ2-1; 9 bases align to TRBD2. Losses at the gene ends were 2 bases for V and 6 bases for J; bases not matched to a gene: 6. Germline lookup yields CDR1 SGDLS and CDR2 YYNGEE. CDR3 length: 15 amino acids. The CDR3 DNA is TGTGCCAGCAGCGTGCAAGGGACTAGCAGCAATGAGCAGTTCTTC. It yields the protein CASSVQGTSSNEQFF.

The CDR3 DNA follows: TGTGCCAGCATTGGACAGGGTAGGACAAACATTCAGTACTTC. Translating gives CASIGQGRTNIQYF. The chain uses TRBV6-1 and TRBJ2-4, with TRBD1 matching over 8 bases. Germline assignment: CDR1 MNHNS and CDR2 SASEGT. With 7 bases clipped from V and 6 bases from J, the junction kept 8 bases outside the gene matches. The CDR3 loop spans 14 amino acids.

The chain uses TRBV5-6 and TRBJ2-3; D call uncertain. With 2 bases removed from V and 0 bases from J, the gap between germline ends came to 4 bases. This CDR3 region has 13 residues. The V gene's germline CDR1 is SGHDT and CDR2 YYEEEE. DNA for the CDR3: TGTGCCAGCAGCTTTTACAGCACAGATACGCAGTATTTT. Protein: CASSFYSTDTQYF.

This sequence joins TRBV7-8 and TRBJ2-3; no reliable D call. Trimming took 4 bases from V and 2 from J, leaving 1 base between them. The CDR3 spans 11 residues. Germline values: CDR1 SGHVS, CDR2 FQNEAQ. CDR3 protein: CASSSTDTQYF. In DNA, the CDR3 is TGTGCCAGCAGCTCCACAGATACGCAGTATTTT.

This clone appeared once. V usage is TRBV18 and J usage is TRBJ1-3; no clear D. The germline V gene encodes CDR1 KGHSH and CDR2 LQKENI. Trimming left V 2 bases short and J 6 bases short, with 14 bases between. The CDR3 contains 15 residues. The CDR3 DNA reads TGTGCCAGCTCACCAACGGCCGCTCGGGAAAACACCATATATTTT. Translation gives CASSPTAARENTIYF.

This chain joins TRBV5-1 and TRBJ2-2; D ambiguous. V lost 0 bases and J 1 base, leaving 4 bases between the germline ends. CDR3 length equals 14 residues. Germline V gene sequence: CDR1 SGHRS, CDR2 YFSETQ. This CDR3 reads CASSLVVNTGELFF. The DNA of the CDR3 is TGCGCCAGCAGCTTGGTAGTGAACACCGGGGAGCTGTTTTTT.

The chain employs TRBV7-9 and TRBJ1-2; D gene unclear. The CDR3 covers 13 residues. Per the germline V gene, CDR1 is SEHNR and CDR2 is FQNEAQ (reference sequence). With 5 bases removed from V and 5 bases from J, the gap between germline ends came to 12 bases. The CDR3 nucleotides are TGTGCCAGCAGCCCCGAATTAGGTTATGGCTACACCTTC. Protein sequence: CASSPELGYGYTF.

This clone came up a few times. The chain employs TRBV6-1 and TRBJ2-3; TRBD2 matches 8 bases. The trim removed 3 bases at V and 5 bases at J, leaving 7 bases unmatched. This CDR3 region has 15 residues. Germline CDR1 reads MNHNS; CDR2 reads SASEGT. CDR3 sequence reads: CASSDAWTSRDTQYF. The CDR3, as DNA: TGTGCCAGCAGTGACGCCTGGACTAGCCGAGATACGCAGTATTTT.

The chain has TRBV7-6 and TRBJ2-7; TRBD2 is a possible D gene (6 bases). The CDR3 is 15 residues long. Germline lookup yields CDR1 SGHVS and CDR2 FNYEAQ. The V end lost 4 bases, the J end lost 1 base, and 14 bases lay between the germline ends. The CDR3 region has the DNA TGTGCCAGCAGCTCCTTCGGGGCGGGGTCCTACGAGCAGTACTTC. Translated, it gives CASSSFGAGSYEQYF.